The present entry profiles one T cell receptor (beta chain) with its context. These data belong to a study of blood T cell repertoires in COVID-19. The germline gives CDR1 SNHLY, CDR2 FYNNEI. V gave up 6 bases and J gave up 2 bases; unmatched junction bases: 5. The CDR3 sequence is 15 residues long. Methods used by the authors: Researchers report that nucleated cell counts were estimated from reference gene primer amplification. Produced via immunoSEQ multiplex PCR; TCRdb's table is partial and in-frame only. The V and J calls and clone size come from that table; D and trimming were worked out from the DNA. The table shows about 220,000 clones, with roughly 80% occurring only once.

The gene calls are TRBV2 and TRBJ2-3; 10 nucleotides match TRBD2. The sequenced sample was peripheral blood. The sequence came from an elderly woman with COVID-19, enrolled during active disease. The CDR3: CASSILAGYTDTQYF. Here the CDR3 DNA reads TGTGCCAGCAGCATACTAGCGGGGTACACAGATACGCAGTATTTT.